Below are 14 T cell receptor beta chains sequenced from a single sample in a study of shared clonotypes between healthy human individuals. Clones were sequenced by immunoSEQ multiplex PCR, and TCRdb holds only the in-frame ones, with some missing. The data hold 2,500,000 or so clones, with approximately 94% observed a single time. Sample: naive CD4+ T cells from PBMCs. Subset defined: CD45RA+ positively selected. The receptors stem from a man in his late teens or twenties in good health. Some clones in this sample may be carry-over from other donors' samples.

Here the CDR3 reads CASSRLPGQAYEQYF. The DNA of the CDR3 is TGTGCCAGCAGCCGATTACCGGGACAGGCCTACGAGCAGTACTTC. J is TRBJ2-7 and V is TRBV28, with TRBD1 matching over 8 bases. The CDR3 has 15 amino acids. With V trimmed by 6 bases and J by 2 bases, 9 bases remained unmatched. CDR1 is MDHEN and CDR2 is SYDVKM in the germline V gene.

The sample holds a few counts of this clone. The same CDR3 arises from other DNA sequences in this sample as well. The genes are TRBV29-1 and TRBJ2-5, with no clear D. The germline CDR1 and CDR2 sequences are SQVTM and ANQGSEA. V was cut by 6 bases and J by 2 bases, with 10 bases left in between. This CDR3 comprises 12 residues. The CDR3 loop reads CSVRLGQETQYF. The CDR3 DNA sequence: TGCAGCGTCCGACTCGGGCAAGAGACCCAGTACTTC.

The chain recombines TRBV28 with TRBJ2-7, with 12 nucleotides matching TRBD2. The trim removed 5 bases at V and 7 bases at J, leaving 12 bases unmatched. This CDR3 comprises 16 residues. Germline lookup yields CDR1 MDHEN and CDR2 SYDVKM. In nucleotides, the CDR3 is TGTGCCAGCAGTCAGACTCCTAGCGGGAGGGGTTTGGAGCAGTACTTC. This translates into CASSQTPSGRGLEQYF.

The chain couples TRBV9 to TRBJ2-3; TRBD1 agrees at 7 bases. J gave up 5 bases and V 3 bases, and 15 bases lay outside the gene matches. Germline assignment: CDR1 SGDLS and CDR2 YYNGEE. CDR3 length: 17 amino acids. This CDR3 is CASSAPLQGMEGDTQYF. CDR3 nucleotide sequence: TGTGCCAGCAGCGCGCCACTACAGGGGATGGAAGGAGATACGCAGTATTTT.

The CDR3 loop reads CAKNGPGDEQFF. The CDR3 DNA sequence: TGTGCCAAAAACGGCCCGGGGGATGAGCAGTTCTTC. The V and J genes are TRBV7-6 and TRBJ2-1; D may be TRBD2 (6 bases). CDR3 length: 12 residues. CDR1 is SGHVS and CDR2 is FNYEAQ in the germline V gene. The germline V and J ends were trimmed by 10 bases and 8 bases, with 15 bases remaining between them.

This chain connects TRBV2 to TRBJ2-7; no clear D gene. The CDR3 has 14 amino acids. V lost 3 bases and J 5 bases, leaving 14 bases between the germline ends. In germline, CDR1 is SNHLY, CDR2 FYNNEI. The CDR3 DNA sequence: TGTGCCAGCAGTGACAGCAGGATTGGTAACGAGCAGTACTTC. Protein sequence: CASSDSRIGNEQYF.

This chain uses TRBV4-3 with TRBJ1-4; D is unclear. The CDR3 loop spans 13 amino acids. Trimming took off 0 bases at V and 10 bases at J, with 9 bases between the two ends. Germline V lookup: CDR1 LGHNA, CDR2 YSLEER. CDR3 in DNA: TGCGCCAGCAGCCAAGATAGGGAAGTAAAACTGTTTTTT. Encoded protein: CASSQDREVKLFF.

The chain combines TRBV5-1 with TRBJ2-1; 9 nucleotides match TRBD2. Per germline, CDR1 SGHRS and CDR2 YFSETQ. J gave up 6 bases and V 4 bases, and 20 bases lay outside the gene matches. The CDR3 runs to 19 residues. The CDR3 DNA reads TGCGCCAGCAGCCCCCGGGGGTCTTCAGCGGGAGGAACCCTCAATGAGCAGTTCTTC. Its translation: CASSPRGSSAGGTLNEQFF.

The V and J genes are TRBV6-1 and TRBJ2-7, with D possibly TRBD1 on 7 matching bases. Germline V gives CDR1 MNHNS, CDR2 SASEGT. Trimming cost V 8 bases and J 4 bases, with 18 bases left between them. The length of the CDR3 is 14 residues. The CDR3 protein is CASGRGRGEYEQYF. The DNA of the CDR3 is TGTGCCAGCGGAAGGGGCAGGGGGGAGTACGAGCAGTACTTC.

The chain recombines TRBV28 with TRBJ1-5, with no clear D. The CDR3 has 16 residues. The V gene lost 9 bases and the J gene lost 4 bases, with 22 bases spanning the gap. The germline gives CDR1 MDHEN, CDR2 SYDVKM. The CDR3 spells CARLFSAPTLNQPQHF. DNA for the CDR3: TGTGCCAGACTGTTTTCGGCCCCGACTCTTAATCAGCCCCAGCATTTT.

The genes are TRBV4-2 and TRBJ2-3, with a weak D call TRBD2 (6 bases). Per germline, CDR1 LGHNA and CDR2 YNFKEQ. Trimming stripped 0 bases from V and 3 bases from J, with 16 bases between. The CDR3 length is 17 residues. The CDR3 coding sequence is TGTGCCAGCAGCCAAGATGGCGCGGGGCCAACTACAGATACGCAGTATTTT. It is translated as CASSQDGAGPTTDTQYF.

The chain is built from TRBV4-2 and TRBJ2-7; D is possibly TRBD1 (6 bases). The V gene lost 4 bases and the J gene lost 7 bases, with 11 bases spanning the gap. This CDR3 comprises 12 residues. In germline, CDR1 is LGHNA, CDR2 YNFKEQ. CDR3 nucleotides: TGTGCCAGCAGCCCGACGGGGACAGAGCAGTACTTC. This translates into CASSPTGTEQYF.

The chain recombines TRBV18 with TRBJ2-3; 9 nucleotides line up with TRBD2. The V gene's germline CDR1 is KGHSH and CDR2 LQKENI. The CDR3 covers 15 residues. J lost 5 bases, V lost 2 bases, and 5 bases had no gene match. The DNA of the CDR3 is TGTGCCAGCTCACCAGAGGGGACTAGCCAAGATACGCAGTATTTT. It is translated as CASSPEGTSQDTQYF.

The chain recombines TRBV2 with TRBJ2-3; D gene uncertain. Trimming removed 6 bases from V and 0 bases from J, with 10 bases in between. There are 14 residues in the CDR3. Germline V lookup: CDR1 SNHLY, CDR2 FYNNEI. In nucleotides, the CDR3 is TGTGCCAGCAGACCTCACACTAGCACAGATACGCAGTATTTT. This encodes CASRPHTSTDTQYF.